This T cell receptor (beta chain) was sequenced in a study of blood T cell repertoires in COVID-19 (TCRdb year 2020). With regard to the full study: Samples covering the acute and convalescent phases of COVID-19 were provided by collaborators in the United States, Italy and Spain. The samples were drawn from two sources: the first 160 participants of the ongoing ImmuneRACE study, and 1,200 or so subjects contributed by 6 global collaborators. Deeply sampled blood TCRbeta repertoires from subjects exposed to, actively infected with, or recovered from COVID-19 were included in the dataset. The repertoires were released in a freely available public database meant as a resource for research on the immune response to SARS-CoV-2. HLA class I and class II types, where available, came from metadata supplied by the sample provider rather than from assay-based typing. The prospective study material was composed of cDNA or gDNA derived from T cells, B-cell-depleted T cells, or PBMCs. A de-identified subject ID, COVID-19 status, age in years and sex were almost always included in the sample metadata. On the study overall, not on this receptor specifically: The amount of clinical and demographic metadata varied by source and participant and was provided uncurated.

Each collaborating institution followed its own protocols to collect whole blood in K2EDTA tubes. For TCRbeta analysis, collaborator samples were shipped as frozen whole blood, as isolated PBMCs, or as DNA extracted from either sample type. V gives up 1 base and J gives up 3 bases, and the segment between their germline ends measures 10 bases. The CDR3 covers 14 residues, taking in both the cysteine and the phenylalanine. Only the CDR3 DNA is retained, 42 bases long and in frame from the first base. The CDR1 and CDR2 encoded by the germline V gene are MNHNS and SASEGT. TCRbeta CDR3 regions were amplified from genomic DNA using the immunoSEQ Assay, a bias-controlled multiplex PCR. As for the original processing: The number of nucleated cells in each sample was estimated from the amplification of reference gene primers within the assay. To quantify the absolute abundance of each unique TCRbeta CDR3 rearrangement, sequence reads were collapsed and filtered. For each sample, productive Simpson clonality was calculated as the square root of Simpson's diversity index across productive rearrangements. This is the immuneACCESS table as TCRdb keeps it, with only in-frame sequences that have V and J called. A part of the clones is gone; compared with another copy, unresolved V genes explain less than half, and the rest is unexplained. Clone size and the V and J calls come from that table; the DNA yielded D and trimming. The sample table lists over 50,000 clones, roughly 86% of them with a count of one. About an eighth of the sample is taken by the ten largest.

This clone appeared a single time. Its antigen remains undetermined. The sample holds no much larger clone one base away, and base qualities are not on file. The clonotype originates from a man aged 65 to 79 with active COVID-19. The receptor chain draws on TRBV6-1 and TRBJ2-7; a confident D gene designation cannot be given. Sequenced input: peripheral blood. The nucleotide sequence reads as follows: TGTGCCAGCAGTGAAGGGTATTCCGGCTACGAGCAGTACTTC. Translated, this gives CASSEGYSGYEQYF.